The rows below give T cell receptor beta chains drawn from one sample of a study of blood T cell repertoires in COVID-19. Libraries were prepared by immunoSEQ multiplex PCR; TCRdb keeps only in-frame clonotypes and omits some of them. The sample includes about 300,000 clones, 85% to 90% of them seen just once. What was sequenced was peripheral blood. The source is a woman aged 25 to 39 with COVID-19, enrolled during active disease. Each CDR3 is given with its conserved first and last residue. The D gene is left open where the match is weak. A row's size may be missing; if present it is once, few, many or a size class.

- 11 - TRBJ2-5 TRBV20-1 TGCAGTGCTAGAGATCTGGAGACCCAGTACTTC CSARDLETQYF
- 18 TRBD2 TRBJ2-1 TRBV19 TGTGCCAGTACCAATGGGACTAGCGGGCGGAGCTCCTACAATGAGCAGTTCTTC CASTNGTSGRSSYNEQFF
once 15 - TRBJ1-1 TRBV5-6 TGTGCCAGCAGCTCTCCACAGGGTGTGAACACTGAAGCTTTCTTT CASSSPQGVNTEAFF
few 15 - TRBJ2-1 TRBV6-4 TGTGCCAGCAGTCCCCGGGACTTCGCCTACAATGAGCAGTTCTTC CASSPRDFAYNEQFF
- 15 - TRBJ1-6 TRBV28 TGTGCCAGCAGCCCCAGGGGATTTGGGAATTCACCCCTCCACTTT CASSPRGFGNSPLHF
- 13 TRBD1 TRBJ1-1 TRBV6-4 TGTGCCAGCAGCCGTGACAGGGGGTCTGAAGCTTTCTTT CASSRDRGSEAFF
- 14 - TRBJ1-5 TRBV28 TGTGCCAGCGAATGGGCTGCTAGCAATCAGCCCCAGCATTTT CASEWAASNQPQHF
- 15 TRBD1 TRBJ2-7 TRBV9 TGTGCCAGCAGCGTAGGGGCAGGGGGCAGGTACGAGCAGTACTTC CASSVGAGGRYEQYF
- 14 TRBD1 TRBJ1-5 TRBV28 TGTGCCAGCAGTTTAGTGCTAGGGGGCCAGCCCCAGCATTTT CASSLVLGGQPQHF
- 13 - TRBJ1-6 TRBV2 TGTGCCAGCAGTTCGGGTCCTAATTCACCCCTCCACTTT CASSSGPNSPLHF
- 13 - TRBJ2-3 TRBV3-1/TRBV3-2 TGTGCCAGCAGCTCTCGAGGAACAGATACGCAGTATTTT CASSSRGTDTQYF
- 17 - TRBJ2-2 TRBV18 TGTGCCAGCTCACCTACCGTTGGCCTAGGCGCCACCGGGGAGCTGTTTTTT CASSPTVGLGATGELFF
- 15 - TRBJ2-1 TRBV3-1/TRBV3-2 TGTGCCAGCAGCCGCAGGGGGGCGGGTTACAATGAGCAGTTCTTC CASSRRGAGYNEQFF
- 15 TRBD1 TRBJ1-1 TRBV11-3 TGTGCCAGCAGGAAACAGGGGACCGTGAACACTGAAGCTTTCTTT CASRKQGTVNTEAFF
few 13 - TRBJ2-3 TRBV24-1 TGTGCCACCAGTAGACAGGGCACAGATACGCAGTATTTT CATSRQGTDTQYF
- 13 - TRBJ1-2 TRBV7-2 TGTGCCAGCAGCTCACCCCCCGAGCATGGCTACACCTTC CASSSPPEHGYTF
- 13 TRBD1 TRBJ1-2 TRBV12-3/TRBV12-4 TGTGCCAGCAGTTTGGACAGGCTCGGGGGCTACACCTTC CASSLDRLGGYTF
once 12 - TRBJ2-1 TRBV5-1 TGCGCCAGCGGGCAGGAGGGCCCACGGCAGTTCTTC CASGQEGPRQFF
few 18 TRBD2 TRBJ2-2 TRBV7-2 TGTGCCAGCAGCTTAGCCGCCGGGCGGGGGGCCCTTAGCGGGGAGCTGTTTTTT CASSLAAGRGALSGELFF
- 15 - TRBJ1-2 TRBV5-1 TGCGCCAGCAGCTTAAGGGGCATGGATGTCTATGGCTACACCTTC CASSLRGMDVYGYTF
- 18 TRBD2 TRBJ2-3 TRBV19 TGTGCCAGTAGTCCGATATCCCCCAGCGGGGGGGGCACAGATACGCAGTATTTT CASSPISPSGGGTDTQYF
- 15 TRBD2 TRBJ2-5 TRBV6-5 TGTGCCAGCAGGAAACTAGCGGGGGGGCAAGAGACCCAGTACTTC CASRKLAGGQETQYF
few 13 - TRBJ2-2 TRBV11-2 TGTGCCAGCAGCTTAGAGGGCGACGGGGAGCTGTTTTTT CASSLEGDGELFF
- 15 - TRBJ1-2 TRBV18 TGTGCCAGCTCACCACTAGAGGCACCAAACTATGGCTACACCTTC CASSPLEAPNYGYTF
- 16 - TRBJ1-2 TRBV4-2 TGTGCCAGCAGCCAAGATTCGTACAGCTATAACTATGGCTACACCTTC CASSQDSYSYNYGYTF
once 15 TRBD1 TRBJ2-1 TRBV7-3 TGTGCCAGCAGCTACACAGGGGACGGCTACAATGAGCAGTTCTTC CASSYTGDGYNEQFF
- 14 TRBD1 TRBJ2-1 TRBV7-7 TGTGCCAGCAGTTCGGGACAGGGATACAATGAGCAGTTCTTC CASSSGQGYNEQFF
- 16 TRBD2 TRBJ2-3 TRBV12-5 TGTGCTAGTGCCGAGCGGGGGCTCATCGGCACAGATACGCAGTATTTT CASAERGLIGTDTQYF
- 13 TRBD1 TRBJ1-1 TRBV29-1 TGCAGCGTTGCTCCGGGGACAGGGAATGAAGCTTTCTTT CSVAPGTGNEAFF
- 12 - TRBJ2-2 TRBV19 TGTGCCAGTAGCAACTTAGCCGGGGAGCTGTTTTTT CASSNLAGELFF
- 14 - TRBJ2-1 TRBV5-1 TGCGCCAGCAGCTTTGGCGGGTCCTACAATGAGCAGTTCTTC CASSFGGSYNEQFF
- 15 - TRBJ1-6 TRBV5-4 TGTGCCAGCAGCTTCCGGGGACATTATAATTCACCCCTCCACTTT CASSFRGHYNSPLHF
- 16 TRBD2 TRBJ2-1 TRBV7-9 TGTGCCAGCAGCTCTTGGACTAGCGGGGGGGCCAGTGAGCAGTTCTTC CASSSWTSGGASEQFF
- 15 TRBD1 TRBJ1-6 TRBV5-6 TGTGCCAGCAGCTCAGGGACAGGGAAGAATTCACCCCTCCACTTT CASSSGTGKNSPLHF
few 14 - TRBJ1-2 TRBV10-1 TGCGCCAGCAGTGAGACGACAGACAACTATGGCTACACCTTC CASSETTDNYGYTF
- 16 TRBD2 TRBJ2-1 TRBV18 TGTGCCAGCTCACCACGAATTAGGGAGGGTGGAAATGAGCAGTTCTTC CASSPRIREGGNEQFF
- 15 TRBD1 TRBJ1-4 TRBV4-2 TGTGCCAGCAGCCCGGCGGGACAGAGTAATGAAAAACTGTTTTTT CASSPAGQSNEKLFF
- 11 - TRBJ2-1 TRBV11-2 TGTGCCAGCAGCTTAGCTTTTGAGCAGTTCTTC CASSLAFEQFF
- 15 - TRBJ2-1 TRBV7-9 TGTGCCAGCAGCCAGGGTCCGGTGAGGTACAATGAGCAGTTCTTC CASSQGPVRYNEQFF
few 15 TRBD1 TRBJ1-4 TRBV7-9 TGTGCCAGCAGCTTCATTGGGACAGGGGGTGAAAAACTGTTTTTT CASSFIGTGGEKLFF
once 15 - TRBJ2-5 TRBV2 TGTGCCAGCACTACCTCGAGAGGGATTCAAGAGACCCAGTACTTC CASTTSRGIQETQYF
once 14 - TRBJ2-5 TRBV11-2 TGTGCCAGCAGTCAAGTGGGGGGTTGGGAGACCCAGTACTTC CASSQVGGWETQYF
once 13 - TRBJ2-1 TRBV24-1 TGTGCCACCAGTGATGACTGGTACAATGAGCAGTTCTTC CATSDDWYNEQFF
- 16 - TRBJ1-2 TRBV7-9 TGTGCCAGCACTAAGTGGGCCGCGACCTCTAACTATGGCTACACCTTC CASTKWAATSNYGYTF
- 19 TRBD2 TRBJ2-4 TRBV10-3 TGTGCCATCAGTGACCGCGGGGGTGGAGTAGGAATTCCCAAAAACATTCAGTACTTC CAISDRGGGVGIPKNIQYF
- 15 - TRBJ1-5 TRBV27 TGTGCCAGCAGTTTAAGTCCATTAGGCAATCAGCCCCAGCATTTT CASSLSPLGNQPQHF
- 15 - TRBJ2-1 TRBV5-4 TGTGCCAGCTTCTTACAGGGTCTTTCGGTAAATGAGCAGTTCTTC CASFLQGLSVNEQFF
- 15 - TRBJ1-2 TRBV19 TGTGCCAGTAGTATAAGACAGCGAAATAACTATGGCTACACCTTC CASSIRQRNNYGYTF
- 15 TRBD1 TRBJ2-2 TRBV7-9 TGTGCCAGCAGCTTTCGGGACAGGGGACCCGGGGAGCTGTTTTTT CASSFRDRGPGELFF
- 17 TRBD2 TRBJ2-1 TRBV19 TGTGCCAGTAGTATAGATGTCGTACTAGCGGTATACAATGAGCAGTTCTTC CASSIDVVLAVYNEQFF